This TCR beta chain comes out of a study of blood T cells in healthy people across ages. CDR3 size: 13 residues. CDR1 is LGHDT, CDR2 YNNKEL, per germline (reference sequence). V shed 1 base and J 11 bases; nucleotides not matched to a gene: 5. This clonotype was found many times. PCR was performed a second time for about 6 to 11 cycles using a sample-barcoded 5' primer and a J-beta primer mix. A 12-random-nucleotide template-switch adaptor tagged each cDNA molecule. TCRdb fed the 5' RACE reads into MiXCR, producing one record per CDR3 protein. This table has roughly 680,000 distinct CDR3 sequences, roughly half appearing once.

The rearrangement uses TRBV3-1 and TRBJ2-1; TRBD2 matches at 7 bases. The receptor was isolated from a woman older than 75 in good health. Material: blood. CDR3 protein: CASSQGGAGQQFF. DNA of the CDR3: TGTGCCAGCAGCCAAGGAGGAGCGGGGCAGCAGTTCTTC.